The 7 T cell receptor beta chains below all came from one sample that was sequenced in a study of cytomegalovirus exposure and HLA in healthy donors. The primer mix had 60 Vbeta and 13 Jbeta primers. Generated by immunoSEQ multiplex PCR, the TCRdb table keeps only in-frame clones and is missing some. The sample contains almost 200,000 clones, around 77% of which appear only once. The source material was PBMCs. These receptors originate from a man younger than 45 in good health and CMV-seronegative.

There are a few counts of this clone. This chain links TRBV6-6 with TRBJ1-1; D perhaps matches TRBD1 (6 bases). Germline CDR1 is MNHNY and CDR2 is SVGAGI (reference sequence). V lost 4 bases, J lost 4 bases, and 13 bases lay in between. The CDR3 length is 14 residues. The CDR3 is CASSFSTGPTEAFF. CDR3 DNA sequence: TGTGCCAGCAGTTTTTCGACAGGCCCCACTGAAGCTTTCTTT.

J is TRBJ2-1 and V is TRBV19; tentative D call: TRBD2 (6 bases). Trimming stripped 1 base from V and 3 bases from J, with 13 bases between. This CDR3 is built from 16 residues. Germline V CDR1 and CDR2: LNHDA, SQIVND (reference sequence). The CDR3 reads CASSIVAGSFYNEQFF. The CDR3 coding sequence is TGTGCCAGTAGTATAGTGGCGGGATCTTTCTACAATGAGCAGTTCTTC.

This sequence joins TRBV28 and TRBJ2-1, with TRBD1 matching 8 bases. V lost 8 bases to trimming and J lost 1 base; unmatched junction nucleotides: 4. Germline V lookup: CDR1 MDHEN, CDR2 SYDVKM. The CDR3 totals 14 residues. CDR3 coding DNA: TGTGCCAGCGGGACAGGCGGATCCTACAATGAGCAGTTCTTC. This codes for CASGTGGSYNEQFF.

This chain links TRBV5-6 with TRBJ2-5; D is possibly TRBD2 (6 bases). Germline-derived CDR1 and CDR2 are SGHDT and YYEEEE. There are 15 residues in the CDR3. V gave up 4 bases and J gave up 7 bases, with 20 bases separating them. The chain's CDR3 is CASSTGGGLVGTQYF. CDR3 coding DNA: TGTGCCAGCAGCACCGGGGGAGGTCTCGTGGGGACCCAGTACTTC.

The chain carries TRBV29-1 and TRBJ1-2; D remains unclear. The CDR3 is 12 residues long. Germline V gives CDR1 SQVTM, CDR2 ANQGSEA. Deletions cut 4 bases from V and 1 base from J, with 7 bases between. The CDR3 sequence is CSVGLNNYGYTF. In DNA, the CDR3 is TGCAGCGTTGGGCTGAATAACTATGGCTACACCTTC.

Regarding this clone: Sequence at one end of the junction differs from germline and may be a read error. The genes are TRBV28 and TRBJ1-6, with D perhaps matching TRBD1 (5 bases). The length of the CDR3 is 13 residues. The V gene's germline CDR1 is MDHEN and CDR2 SYDVKM. The CDR3 DNA reads TGTGCCAGCACTTTAAGACAGCGAGAACCCCTCCACTTT. Amino acid sequence: CASTLRQREPLHF.

The CDR3 loop is CASSLEVGVPQETQYF. In DNA, the CDR3 is TGTGCCAGCAGCTTGGAGGTGGGAGTTCCCCAAGAGACCCAGTACTTC. The chain has TRBV5-6 and TRBJ2-5; perhaps TRBD2 as D (5 bases). The CDR3 runs 16 residues. The germline V gene has CDR1 SGHDT and CDR2 YYEEEE. Trimming shortened V by 0 bases and J by 1 base, and 13 bases separated the two germline ends. Using reference TRBV5-6 and TRBJ2-5 for the parts outside the CDR3, the full variable domain is DAGVTQSPTHLIKTRGQQVTLRCSPKSGHDTVSWYQQALGQGPQFIFQYYEEEERQRGNFPDRFSGHQFPNYSSELNVNALLLGDSALYLCASSLEVGVPQETQYFGPGTRLLVL.